These 13 T cell receptor beta chains were sequenced from one sample in a study of blood T cell repertoires in COVID-19. Sequenced by immunoSEQ multiplex PCR; TCRdb stores in-frame clones only, minus some. The table lists around 190,000 clones, 80% to 90% of them singletons, with over 7.5% in the top ten. The sample taken for sequencing was peripheral blood. Every receptor here comes from a man aged 50 or older with active or convalescent COVID-19.

The rearrangement uses TRBV30 and TRBJ1-2; no reliable D call. This CDR3 is 13 amino acids long. The V end was cut by 0 bases, the J end by 7 bases, with 12 bases between. Germline V CDR1 and CDR2: GTSNPN, SVGIG (reference sequence). For the CDR3, the DNA is TGTGCCTGGAGTGTAGAGCCTATTGGTGGCTACACCTTC. It translates to CAWSVEPIGGYTF.

The rearrangement uses TRBV25-1 and TRBJ2-1; 11 bases match TRBD2. Germline V gene sequence: CDR1 MGHDK, CDR2 SYGVNS. V dropped 6 bases and J dropped 6; count of bases not matched to a gene: 4. There are 14 residues in the CDR3. The CDR3 DNA reads as TGTGCCAGCAGAGATAGCGGGGGGGGCAATGAGCAGTTCTTC. As protein: CASRDSGGGNEQFF.

The chain carries TRBV3-1 (or the pseudogene TRBV3-2) and TRBJ1-4; D possibly corresponds to TRBD1 (6 bases). The germline V gene has CDR1 LGHDT and CDR2 YNNKEL (reference sequence). Trimming removed 3 bases at V and 8 bases at J, with 19 bases between. The CDR3 loop spans 16 amino acids. CDR3 sequence: CASSQAGQPRGEKLFF. DNA for the CDR3: TGTGCCAGCAGCCAGGCTGGACAGCCACGGGGAGAAAAACTGTTTTTT.

The chain employs TRBV11-2 and TRBJ1-1; no clear D gene. The CDR3 extends over 16 amino acids. CDR1 is SGHAT, CDR2 FQNNGV, per germline. Trimming removed 1 base at V and 5 bases at J, with 17 bases between. The CDR3 nucleotides read TGTGCCAGCAGCTTAGGGTTGGGAGGTATCAGGACTGAAGCTTTCTTT. Protein: CASSLGLGGIRTEAFF.

This clone was seen just once. This sequence joins TRBV3-1 (or the pseudogene TRBV3-2) and TRBJ1-4, with a possible D match to TRBD1 (5 bases). With 1 base removed from V and 7 bases from J, the gap between germline ends came to 10 bases. CDR3 size: 14 residues. CDR1 is LGHDT, CDR2 YNNKEL, per germline (reference sequence). The CDR3 region has the DNA TGTGCCAGCAGCCAAGCCTTAAGGGGTGAAAAACTGTTTTTT. It encodes CASSQALRGEKLFF.

The CDR3 loop is CASSIGGTQYF. CDR3 sequence (DNA): TGTGCCAGCAGTATAGGGGGCACGCAGTATTTT. This chain connects TRBV12-3 or TRBV12-4 to TRBJ2-3, with 7 bases that match TRBD1. CDR3 size: 11 residues. V lost 5 bases and J lost 9; bases outside the gene matches: 2.

This clone has only a few counts. The rearrangement links TRBV7-3 to TRBJ2-7; a weak D match, TRBD2 (6 bases). The CDR3 length is 14 residues. Germline V gene lookup returns CDR1 SGHTA and CDR2 FQGTGA. V was clipped by 1 base and J by 5 bases, with 12 bases between them. CDR3 in DNA: TGTGCCAGCAGCTTAATGGTGGGAGGCCACGAGCAGTACTTC. This translates into CASSLMVGGHEQYF.

The chain carries TRBV6-2 or TRBV6-3 and TRBJ2-2, with TRBD2 matching 7 bases. V lost 0 bases, J lost 4 bases, and 2 bases stayed unmatched. The CDR3 has 15 amino acids. CDR1 is MNHEY and CDR2 is SVGEGT in the germline V gene. The CDR3 sequence is CASSYSREGTGELFF. The CDR3 DNA follows: TGTGCCAGCAGTTACTCAAGGGAGGGCACCGGGGAGCTGTTTTTT.

This clone was seen more than once but under ten times. J is TRBJ1-2 and V is TRBV9, with a possible D match to TRBD1 (5 bases). V lost 0 bases to trimming and J lost 3 bases, with 6 bases between them. This CDR3 is built from 13 residues. The germline CDR1 and CDR2 sequences are SGDLS and YYNGEE. The CDR3 sequence is CASSVEQDYGYTF. The CDR3, as DNA: TGTGCCAGCAGCGTAGAACAGGACTATGGCTACACCTTC.

The gene calls are TRBV12-3 or TRBV12-4 and TRBJ2-7; 8 nucleotides agree with TRBD2. Trimming took 5 bases from V and 3 from J; bases not matched to a gene: 3. This CDR3 has 13 residues. Here the CDR3 DNA reads TGTGCCAGCAGTCACGGGACTAGCTACGAGCAGTACTTC. This codes for CASSHGTSYEQYF.

This clone was seen just once. The chain recombines TRBV7-3 with TRBJ1-6; maybe TRBD1 (6 bases). The CDR3 runs 15 residues. CDR1 is SGHTA, CDR2 FQGTGA, per germline. V lost 3 bases and J 7 bases, leaving 13 bases between the germline ends. As DNA, the CDR3 is TGTGCCAGCAGCTTGTATGGCCAGGGGAATTCACCCCTCCACTTT. This encodes CASSLYGQGNSPLHF. The full variable domain, completed using reference TRBV7-3 and TRBJ1-6, is GAGVSQTPSNKVTEKGKYVELRCDPISGHTALYWYRQSLGQGPEFLIYFQGTGAADDSGLPNDRFFAVRPEGSVSTLKIQRTERGDSAVYLCASSLYGQGNSPLHFGNGTRLTVT.

V is TRBV11-3 and J is TRBJ2-5; D possibly corresponds to TRBD2 (6 bases). CDR3 size: 16 residues. Trimming took off 5 bases at V and 3 bases at J, with 19 bases between the two ends. Germline V gene data show CDR1 as SGHNT and CDR2 as YENEEA. As DNA, the CDR3 is TGTGCCAGCAGCCGCTCAGGAGGGGTTGGGGAAGAGACCCAGTACTTC. It translates to CASSRSGGVGEETQYF.

This sequence joins TRBV7-3 and TRBJ2-7, with D possibly being TRBD2 (6 bases). Trimming shortened V by 0 bases and J by 2 bases, and 17 bases separated the two germline ends. The germline CDR1 and CDR2 sequences are SGHTA and FQGTGA. This CDR3 spans 17 amino acids. The CDR3 loop is CASSLTLGRSPTYEQYF. Here the CDR3 DNA reads TGTGCCAGCAGCTTAACTTTGGGGAGGAGTCCCACCTACGAGCAGTACTTC. Full variable domain (rest looked up from reference TRBV7-3 and TRBJ2-7): GAGVSQTPSNKVTEKGKYVELRCDPISGHTALYWYRQSLGQGPEFLIYFQGTGAADDSGLPNDRFFAVRPEGSVSTLKIQRTERGDSAVYLCASSLTLGRSPTYEQYFGPGTRLTVT.